This is a list of T cell receptor beta chains from one sample in a study of patients and donors after allogeneic stem cell transplantation. TCRdb called the RT-PCR reads again in MiXCR, with one record for every CDR3 protein. The profile covers 150,000 to 250,000 distinct CDR3 sequences, with around two fifths appearing a single time and 33% taken by the ten largest. Sample: blood, either unsorted or a sorted T cell fraction (not recorded which). Receptors originate from a human donor who was either an allogeneic HSCT recipient or a stem cell or donor lymphocyte infusion donor (not recorded which). It is not recorded whose cells these are; they may come from a transplant donor. Each CDR3 is given with its conserved first and last residue. A D gene is named only where the DNA matches it firmly. Size is omitted from some rows. Given values are once, few, many or a class for expanded clones.

NA	TRBV7-8	13	NA	TRBJ1-1	CASSSKWNTEAFF	TGTGCCAGCAGCTCCAAATGGAACACTGAAGCTTTCTTT
TRBD1	TRBV28	16	few	TRBJ1-5	CASSYSGTGESQPQHF	TGTGCCAGCAGTTACTCCGGGACAGGGGAAAGTCAGCCCCAGCATTTT
TRBD1	TRBV5-1	17	few	TRBJ1-1	CASSWAGTVIVNTEAFF	TGCGCCAGCAGCTGGGCGGGGACAGTCATCGTGAACACTGAAGCTTTCTTT
NA	TRBV6-5	13	NA	TRBJ2-2	CASSPAMSGELFF	TGTGCCAGCAGCCCGGCCATGTCCGGGGAGCTGTTTTTT
TRBD1	TRBV7-3	15	NA	TRBJ2-1	CASSPGGSIGNEQFF	TGTGCCAGCAGCCCAGGGGGATCAATAGGCAATGAGCAGTTCTTC
NA	TRBV29-1	15	NA	TRBJ2-7	CSVGVRVYSSYEQYF	TGCAGCGTTGGGGTTAGGGTCTACAGCTCCTACGAGCAGTACTTC
NA	TRBV12-3/TRBV12-4	14	NA	TRBJ2-7	CASTLGTRSYEQYF	TGTGCCAGCACCCTCGGGACCCGCTCCTACGAGCAGTACTTC
NA	TRBV12-3/TRBV12-4	16	NA	TRBJ1-5	CASTLLQGLGNQPQHF	TGTGCCAGCACCCTACTACAGGGTTTAGGTAATCAGCCCCAGCATTTT
NA	TRBV24-1	11	NA	TRBJ2-7	CAAYRLDEQYF	TGTGCCGCCTATAGGTTGGACGAGCAGTACTTC
NA	TRBV25-1	17	NA	TRBJ2-5	CASSSPPRQYYQETQYF	TGTGCCAGCAGTTCTCCTCCGAGGCAGTATTACCAAGAGACCCAGTACTTC
NA	TRBV7-2	13	NA	TRBJ2-1	CASSLERPGEQFF	TGTGCCAGCAGCTTAGAACGCCCCGGGGAGCAGTTCTTC
NA	TRBV7-9	14	NA	TRBJ2-1	CASSATETWNEQFF	TGTGCCAGCAGCGCGACCGAGACCTGGAATGAGCAGTTCTTC
NA	TRBV6-1	14	NA	TRBJ1-6	CASSPGLDNSPLHF	TGTGCCAGCAGTCCGGGACTGGATAATTCACCCCTCCACTTT
TRBD1	TRBV7-9	12	NA	TRBJ2-4	CASSPLGQTPYF	TGTGCCAGCAGCCCGTTGGGACAGACACCCTACTTC
TRBD1	TRBV20-1	13	few	TRBJ1-4	CSATTGGGEKLFF	TGCAGTGCTACCACAGGGGGGGGTGAAAAACTGTTTTTT
NA	TRBV28	15	NA	TRBJ2-7	CASRVVQARSYEQYF	TGTGCCAGCAGAGTTGTACAGGCTCGTTCCTACGAGCAGTACTTC
TRBD1	TRBV12-3/TRBV12-4	14	NA	TRBJ1-1	CASSQTGAGTEAFF	TGTGCCAGCAGCCAGACAGGGGCCGGGACTGAAGCTTTCTTT
NA	TRBV6-1	13	NA	TRBJ1-1	CASTPGRGTEAFF	TGTGCCAGCACCCCGGGGAGGGGCACTGAAGCTTTCTTT
TRBD2	TRBV24-1	19	NA	TRBJ2-7	CATSDFGLAEIPCSYEQYF	TGTGCCACCAGTGATTTCGGACTAGCGGAAATTCCATGCTCCTACGAGCAGTACTTC
TRBD2	TRBV7-2	17	NA	TRBJ2-1	CASSARPSSGPYNEQFF	TGTGCCAGCAGCGCGCGACCCTCTAGCGGTCCCTACAATGAGCAGTTCTTC
TRBD2	TRBV27	20	few	TRBJ2-1	CASTLFGLAGGTSSYNEQFF	TGTGCCAGCACCCTATTTGGACTAGCGGGAGGGACGAGCTCCTACAATGAGCAGTTCTTC
NA	TRBV5-1	12	NA	TRBJ2-3	CPIPGDTDTQYF	TGTCCAATTCCAGGGGACACAGATACGCAGTATTTT
NA	TRBV4-1	15	few	TRBJ1-1	CASSQGAWENTEAFF	TGCGCCAGCAGCCAAGGGGCCTGGGAGAACACTGAAGCTTTCTTT
NA	TRBV7-2	14	few	TRBJ1-3	CASSLVRAGNTIYF	TGTGCCAGCAGCTTAGTCAGGGCTGGAAACACCATATATTTT
TRBD2	TRBV4-3	15	NA	TRBJ2-1	CASSQEGLAGAEQFF	TGCGCCAGCAGCCAAGAAGGACTAGCGGGAGCCGAGCAGTTCTTC
TRBD2	TRBV7-2	15	NA	TRBJ2-1	CASSPRVAGANEQFF	TGTGCCAGCAGCCCACGGGTAGCGGGGGCCAATGAGCAGTTCTTC
NA	TRBV12-3/TRBV12-4	12	NA	TRBJ1-3	CASSQGSDTIYF	TGTGCCAGCAGTCAGGGATCGGACACCATATATTTT
NA	TRBV6-1	12	few	TRBJ1-2	CASSEPDYGYTF	TGTGCCAGCAGTGAACCCGACTATGGCTACACCTTC